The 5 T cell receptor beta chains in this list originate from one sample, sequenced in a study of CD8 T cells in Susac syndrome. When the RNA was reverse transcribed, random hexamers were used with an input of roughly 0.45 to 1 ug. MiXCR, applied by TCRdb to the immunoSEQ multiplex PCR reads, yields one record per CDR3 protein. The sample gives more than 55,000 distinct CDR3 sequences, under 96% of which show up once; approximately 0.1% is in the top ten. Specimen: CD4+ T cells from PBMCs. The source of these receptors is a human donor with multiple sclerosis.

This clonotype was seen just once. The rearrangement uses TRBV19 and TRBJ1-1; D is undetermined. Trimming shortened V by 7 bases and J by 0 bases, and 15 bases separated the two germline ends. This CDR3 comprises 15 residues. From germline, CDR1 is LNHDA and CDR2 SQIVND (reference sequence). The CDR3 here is CASNQAAPMNTEAFF. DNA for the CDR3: TGTGCCAGTAACCAGGCAGCCCCCATGAACACTGAAGCTTTCTTT.

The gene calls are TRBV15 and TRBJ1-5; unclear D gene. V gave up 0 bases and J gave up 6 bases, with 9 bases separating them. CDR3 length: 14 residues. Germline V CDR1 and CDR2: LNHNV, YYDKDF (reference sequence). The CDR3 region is CATSRDFVGQPQHF. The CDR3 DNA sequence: TGTGCCACCAGCAGAGACTTTGTCGGTCAGCCCCAGCATTTT. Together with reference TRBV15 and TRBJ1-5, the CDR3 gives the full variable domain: DAMVIQNPRYQVTQFGKPVTLSCSQTLNHNVMYWYQQKSSQAPKLLFHYYDKDFNNEADTPDNFQSRRPNTSFCFLDIRSPGLGDTAMYLCATSRDFVGQPQHFGDGTRLSIL.

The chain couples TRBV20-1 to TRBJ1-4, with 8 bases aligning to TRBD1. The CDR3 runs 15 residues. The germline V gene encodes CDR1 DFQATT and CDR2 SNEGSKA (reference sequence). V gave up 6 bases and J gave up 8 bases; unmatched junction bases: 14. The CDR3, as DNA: TGCAGTGCCTCAGCCCGCGACAGGGGAAAGGAAAAACTGTTTTTT. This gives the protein CSASARDRGKEKLFF.

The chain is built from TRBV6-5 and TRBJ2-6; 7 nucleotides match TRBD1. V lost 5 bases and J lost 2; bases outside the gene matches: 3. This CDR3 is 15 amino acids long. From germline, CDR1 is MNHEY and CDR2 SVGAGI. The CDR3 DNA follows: TGTGCCAGCAGTGCAACAGGGGCTGGGGCCAACGTCCTGACTTTC. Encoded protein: CASSATGAGANVLTF.

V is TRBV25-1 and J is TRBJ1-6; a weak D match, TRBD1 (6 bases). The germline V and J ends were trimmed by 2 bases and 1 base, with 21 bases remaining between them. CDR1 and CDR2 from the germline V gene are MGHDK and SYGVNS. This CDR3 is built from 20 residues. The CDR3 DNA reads TGTGCCAGCAGTGAACTCCCAACAGGGTATCCTATATCCTATAATTCACCCCTCCACTTT. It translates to CASSELPTGYPISYNSPLHF. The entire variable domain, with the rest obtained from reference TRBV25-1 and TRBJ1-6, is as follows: EADIYQTPRYLVIGTGKKITLECSQTMGHDKMYWYQQDPGMELHLIHYSYGVNSTEKGDLSSESTVSRIRTEHFPLTLESARPSHTSQYLCASSELPTGYPISYNSPLHFGNGTRLTVT.